Described below is a single T cell receptor (beta chain) sequence and its context. Its target is unknown. These data come from a study of OX40 agonist ivuxolimab in advanced cancers. Study-level findings and limits: At doses 0.1 to 3.0 mg/kg, CD4+ and CD8+ clones expanded.

The CDR3 spans 14 residues. CDR1 and CDR2 (germline): MNHEY, SMNVEV (reference sequence). V was shortened by 6 bases and J by 5 bases, with 14 bases between the two germline ends. Profiled with immunoSEQ multiplex PCR; TCRdb holds only in-frame clones, not every one. The data hold tens of thousands of clones, with about 90% observed a single time. Excluded were patients having autoimmune disease history or systemic immunosuppression. The chain combines TRBV27 with TRBJ1-5; D perhaps matches TRBD1 (6 bases). The sample was CD4+ or CD8+ T cells sorted from blood, taken in a trial of the OX40 agonist ivuxolimab. The TCR was taken from an adult with an advanced solid tumor such as melanoma, head and neck, liver or kidney cancer. CDR3 in amino acids: CASRGGAVDQPQHF. CDR3 nucleotides: TGTGCCAGCAGGGGGGGGGCCGTCGATCAGCCCCAGCATTTT.